The 27 T cell receptor beta chains presented below share a single source sample, sequenced in a study of blood T cell repertoires in COVID-19. Sequencing used immunoSEQ multiplex PCR; TCRdb keeps in-frame clones, though not all of them. The sample yields roughly 100,000 clones, more than 80% seen once. The sequencing input was peripheral blood. Receptors originate from a man at least 80 years old with COVID-19, enrolled during active disease.

The V and J genes are TRBV28 and TRBJ2-3; TRBD2 matches 7 bases. From germline, CDR1 is MDHEN and CDR2 SYDVKM. The CDR3 is made up of 17 amino acids. V lost 5 bases and J lost 0; bases outside the gene matches: 11. In nucleotides, the CDR3 is TGTGCCAGCAGTCTATCTTTTAGCGGGTCCAGCACAGATACGCAGTATTTT. Amino acids: CASSLSFSGSSTDTQYF.

The CDR3 protein is CASSVQGPYGYTF. DNA of the CDR3: TGTGCCAGCTCAGTACAGGGGCCCTATGGCTACACCTTC. The J gene is TRBJ1-2, the V gene TRBV18; 7 bases match TRBD1. J was trimmed by 4 bases and V by 5 bases; bases with no gene match: 4. Per germline, CDR1 KGHSH and CDR2 LQKENI. The CDR3 covers 13 residues.

The rearrangement uses TRBV10-3 and TRBJ1-4; 10 nucleotides align to TRBD1. The ends lost 3 bases at V and 8 bases at J; junction bases unmatched: 6. Germline CDR1 is ENHRY and CDR2 is SYGVKD. The CDR3 has 15 residues. The DNA for the CDR3 is TGTGCCATCAGTGACCCTGACAGGGGGCAAGAAAAACTGTTTTTT. Encoded protein: CAISDPDRGQEKLFF.

The genes are TRBV6-1 and TRBJ1-5; 9 bases agree with TRBD1. CDR3 length: 16 residues. The V gene end was trimmed by 4 bases and the J gene end by 1 base; junction bases not matched to a gene: 5. CDR1 is MNHNS, CDR2 SASEGT, per germline. CDR3 loop: CASSGGTGPSNQPQHF. CDR3 nucleotide sequence: TGTGCCAGCAGTGGCGGGACAGGGCCCAGCAATCAGCCCCAGCATTTT.

The V call is TRBV4-2, the J call TRBJ2-1, with 8 bases matching TRBD1. Germline CDR1 and CDR2: LGHNA and YNFKEQ. The CDR3 has 15 residues. The junction had 7 bases not matched to a gene; V was cut back by 4 bases and J by 5 bases. The CDR3 here is CASSPQGTGNNEQFF. Written as DNA, the CDR3 is TGTGCCAGCAGCCCGCAAGGGACAGGTAACAATGAGCAGTTCTTC.

The chain couples TRBV28 to TRBJ1-4, with D possibly matching TRBD1 (5 bases). Germline V gene sequence: CDR1 MDHEN, CDR2 SYDVKM. The CDR3 extends over 14 amino acids. V lost 2 bases, J lost 5 bases, and 9 bases lay in between. DNA of the CDR3: TGTGCCAGCAGTTTAGGGGGGTTAAATGAAAAACTGTTTTTT. Protein sequence: CASSLGGLNEKLFF. The full variable domain, with the rest looked up from reference TRBV28 and TRBJ1-4, is DVKVTQSSRYLVKRTGEKVFLECVQDMDHENMFWYRQDPGLGLRLIYFSYDVKMKEKGDIPEGYSVSREKKERFSLILESASTNQTSMYLCASSLGGLNEKLFFGSGTQLSVL.

The V gene is TRBV5-1, the J gene TRBJ1-2, with TRBD1 matching over 9 bases. Germline loops: CDR1 SGHRS, CDR2 YFSETQ. The ends lost 4 bases at V and 5 bases at J; junction bases unmatched: 3. The length of the CDR3 is 13 residues. CDR3 loop: CASSGGTGYGYTF. Here the CDR3 DNA reads TGCGCCAGCAGCGGGGGGACAGGGTATGGCTACACCTTC.

The J gene is TRBJ1-3, the V gene TRBV7-9; possibly TRBD1 for D (5 bases). The CDR3 contains 17 residues. Trimming took off 2 bases at V and 1 base at J, with 15 bases between the two ends. Germline-derived CDR1 and CDR2 are SEHNR and FQNEAQ (reference sequence). The CDR3 region is CASSLSTGWGSGNTIYF. The CDR3 DNA reads as TGTGCCAGCAGCTTAAGTACAGGATGGGGTTCTGGAAACACCATATATTTT.

V is TRBV10-3 and J is TRBJ1-6; D remains ambiguous. Germline loops: CDR1 ENHRY, CDR2 SYGVKD. CDR3 size: 14 residues. V gave up 2 bases and J gave up 4 bases, with 6 bases separating them. The DNA of the CDR3 is TGTGCCATCAGTGAGGAGCGGTATAATTCACCCCTCCACTTT. Protein: CAISEERYNSPLHF.

This chain links TRBV19 with TRBJ2-7, with TRBD2 identical over 7 bases. This CDR3 comprises 15 residues. V lost 5 bases and J lost 2; bases outside the gene matches: 9. The germline gives CDR1 LNHDA, CDR2 SQIVND (reference sequence). The chain's CDR3 is CASSPEASGTYEQYF. DNA of the CDR3: TGTGCCAGTAGTCCCGAGGCTAGCGGAACCTACGAGCAGTACTTC.

This clone was observed a single time. This rearrangement joins TRBV2 to TRBJ1-2; perhaps TRBD1 as D (6 bases). The CDR3 is 14 amino acids. CDR1 is SNHLY and CDR2 is FYNNEI in the germline V gene. With 8 bases removed from V and 6 bases from J, the gap between germline ends came to 19 bases. The CDR3 region is CASQTMTGRDGYTF. In nucleotides, the CDR3 is TGTGCCAGCCAGACCATGACAGGCCGTGATGGCTACACCTTC.

In DNA form, the CDR3 reads TGCAGTGCTAGTTCCGCTAACACAGATACGCAGTATTTT. Translated: CSASSANTDTQYF. The rearrangement links TRBV20-1 to TRBJ2-3; D not certain. Germline V gene data show CDR1 as DFQATT and CDR2 as SNEGSKA (reference sequence). Trimming shortened V by 3 bases and J by 2 bases, and 9 bases separated the two germline ends. The length of the CDR3 is 13 residues.

This clone was counted only a few times. This CDR3 is CASSPPGQGTQPQHF. The CDR3 region has the DNA TGTGCCAGCAGCCCTCCGGGACAGGGGACTCAGCCCCAGCATTTT. This sequence joins TRBV6-2 or TRBV6-3 and TRBJ1-5, with TRBD1 identical over 10 bases. The CDR3 length is 15 residues. CDR1 and CDR2 (germline): MNHEY, SVGEGT. J lost 6 bases, V lost 6 bases, and 8 bases had no gene match.

The CDR3 nucleotides are TGTGCCAGCAGTTTACCTGGGCAGACTAACTATGGCTACACCTTC. Its protein product is CASSLPGQTNYGYTF. The chain recombines TRBV28 with TRBJ1-2, with D hard to call. This CDR3 is 15 amino acids long. Trimming shortened V by 2 bases and J by 0 bases, and 10 bases separated the two germline ends. Germline V gene lookup returns CDR1 MDHEN and CDR2 SYDVKM.

The chain employs TRBV4-2 and TRBJ2-5; 9 bases are shared with TRBD2. CDR1 and CDR2 from the germline V gene are LGHNA and YNFKEQ. The CDR3 has 16 amino acids. The V segment lost 1 base and the J segment 7 bases; nucleotides outside the gene matches: 10. Here the CDR3 reads CASSQVASGVVGTQYF. CDR3 DNA: TGTGCCAGCAGCCAAGTTGCTAGCGGGGTGGTTGGGACCCAGTACTTC.

This chain joins TRBV10-2 and TRBJ2-7; TRBD2 aligns across 7 bases. V shed 3 bases, J shed 6 bases, and the junction held 8 bases outside the gene matches. The CDR3 extends over 14 amino acids. Germline V gene sequence: CDR1 WSHSY, CDR2 SAAADI. The CDR3 region is CASSDYAGVAEQYF. The CDR3 region has the DNA TGCGCCAGCAGTGATTATGCGGGAGTTGCCGAGCAGTACTTC.

The chain recombines TRBV7-3 with TRBJ2-3; TRBD2 agrees at 12 bases. J gave up 4 bases and V 4 bases, and 6 bases lay outside the gene matches. This CDR3 spans 16 amino acids. Germline V CDR1 and CDR2: SGHTA, FQGTGA. The CDR3 loop reads CASSSGLAGGPDTQYF. CDR3 coding DNA: TGTGCCAGCAGCTCAGGGCTAGCGGGGGGGCCAGATACGCAGTATTTT.

The genes are TRBV4-2 and TRBJ2-3, with TRBD2 matching over 10 bases. Germline V gene data show CDR1 as LGHNA and CDR2 as YNFKEQ. The CDR3 is 20 amino acids. V lost 4 bases, J lost 0 bases, and 16 bases stayed unmatched. CDR3 DNA: TGTGCCAGCAGCCGAGGGCAAGCTAGCGGGGGCCGCCTTAGCACAGATACGCAGTATTTT. Its protein product is CASSRGQASGGRLSTDTQYF.

The J gene is TRBJ2-3, the V gene TRBV5-6, with a weak D call TRBD2 (6 bases). V lost 0 bases and J lost 2, with 10 bases in between. The germline V gene encodes CDR1 SGHDT and CDR2 YYEEEE. This CDR3 has 15 residues. This chain's CDR3 is CASSLAGGYTDTQYF. The DNA for the CDR3 is TGTGCCAGCAGCTTGGCTGGGGGGTACACAGATACGCAGTATTTT.

In this sample, this clone turned up a few times. CDR3: CASSSPRQGSSYEQYF. DNA of the CDR3: TGTGCCAGCAGCTCACCTCGGCAGGGGTCATCCTACGAGCAGTACTTC. The V and J genes are TRBV7-8 and TRBJ2-7; tentatively, D is TRBD1 (6 bases). There are 16 residues in the CDR3. Germline CDR1 and CDR2: SGHVS and FQNEAQ. Trimming pared 4 bases from V and 1 base from J, leaving 17 bases between. The full variable domain, completed using reference TRBV7-8 and TRBJ2-7, is GAGVSQSPRYKVAKRGQDVALRCDPISGHVSLFWYQQALGQGPEFLTYFQNEAQLDKSGLPSDRFFAERPEGSVSTLKIQRTQQEDSAVYLCASSSPRQGSSYEQYFGPGTRLTVT.

This clone appeared once. The chain couples TRBV5-4 to TRBJ2-3, with D perhaps TRBD2 (7 bases). Germline V gene lookup returns CDR1 SGHNT and CDR2 YYREEE (reference sequence). This CDR3 spans 15 amino acids. Trimming stripped 0 bases from V and 6 bases from J, with 14 bases between. Here the CDR3 reads CASSLVGGLGDTQYF. The CDR3 bases are TGTGCCAGCAGCTTGGTCGGGGGGCTAGGGGATACGCAGTATTTT. The full variable domain, completed using reference TRBV5-4 and TRBJ2-3, is ETGVTQSPTHLIKTRGQQVTLRCSSQSGHNTVSWYQQALGQGPQFIFQYYREEENGRGNFPPRFSGLQFPNYSSELNVNALELDDSALYLCASSLVGGLGDTQYFGPGTRLTVL.

V and J are TRBV7-3 and TRBJ2-2; weak D call: TRBD2 (5 bases). This CDR3 comprises 13 residues. The germline V gene encodes CDR1 SGHTA and CDR2 FQGTGA. Between the trimmed V and J ends, which lost 0 bases and 7 bases, there was a span of 6 bases. The CDR3 nucleotides read TGTGCCAGCAGCTTAACCGGGATCGGGGAGCTGTTTTTT. Protein product: CASSLTGIGELFF.

This clone was seen only a few times. The chain links TRBV6-5 to TRBJ1-1; no clear D. V was trimmed by 6 bases and J by 0 bases, leaving 14 bases between them. CDR1 and CDR2 (germline): MNHEY, SVGAGI. This CDR3 is built from 15 residues. CDR3 nucleotide sequence: TGTGCCAGCAGCCGGGTCCTCCTTATGAACACTGAAGCTTTCTTT. Its protein product is CASSRVLLMNTEAFF.

This clone was picked up one time. The chain carries TRBV15 and TRBJ2-2; possible D gene TRBD2, 6 bases. The germline CDR1 and CDR2 sequences are LNHNV and YYDKDF (reference sequence). Trimming left V 3 bases short and J 3 bases short, with 11 bases between. This CDR3 has 15 residues. The CDR3 protein is CATSSGRLDTGELFF. The CDR3 DNA is TGTGCCACCAGCAGCGGGAGATTAGACACCGGGGAGCTGTTTTTT.

This rearrangement joins TRBV7-3 to TRBJ1-1; D not certain. Germline assignment: CDR1 SGHTA and CDR2 FQGTGA. V dropped 1 base and J dropped 1 base, with 10 bases sitting between them. The CDR3 consists of 15 residues. CDR3 sequence reads: CASSLSSNWNTEAFF. The DNA for the CDR3 is TGTGCCAGCAGCTTAAGTTCCAACTGGAACACTGAAGCTTTCTTT.

V usage is TRBV12-5 and J usage is TRBJ2-3, with D unresolved. The V end was cut by 8 bases, the J end by 0 bases, with 18 bases between. Germline values: CDR1 LGHNT, CDR2 FRNRAP. The CDR3 has 16 residues. The CDR3 DNA follows: TGTGCTAGTTGCTCCGTATCTACTACTAGCACAGATACGCAGTATTTT. It specifies CASCSVSTTSTDTQYF. Using reference TRBV12-5 and TRBJ2-3 for the parts outside the CDR3, the full variable domain is DARVTQTPRHKVTEMGQEVTMRCQPILGHNTVFWYRQTMMQGLELLAYFRNRAPLDDSGMPKDRFSAEMPDATLATLKIQPSEPRDSAVYFCASCSVSTTSTDTQYFGPGTRLTVL.

The V gene is TRBV5-1, the J gene TRBJ1-5, with 7 bases matching TRBD1. J was trimmed by 7 bases and V by 4 bases; bases with no gene match: 8. Germline values: CDR1 SGHRS, CDR2 YFSETQ. The CDR3 contains 14 residues. CDR3 sequence reads: CASSIQGLGQPQHF. The DNA of the CDR3 is TGCGCCAGCAGCATACAGGGGTTGGGACAGCCCCAGCATTTT.